These T cell receptor beta chains were read from a single sample in a study of response to subunit inactivated influenza vaccine. TCRdb reprocessed the RT-PCR reads via MiXCR and lists one record per CDR3 protein. Of around 520,000 distinct CDR3 sequences listed, 10% to 15% are singletons. Specimen: PBMCs from blood, collected on the day of vaccination. These receptor sequences come from a man aged 45-65 years who received an inactivated influenza vaccine. The CDR3 runs from the conserved cysteine through the conserved F or W. Fields, in order: D gene, clone size, J gene, V gene, CDR3 protein, CDR3 DNA. The D gene is left open where the match is weak. Only part of the rows carry a size: once, few, many, or a class if the clone is expanded.

d_call: .; clone_size: many; j_call: TRBJ2-5; v_call: TRBV7-6; cdr3_aa: CASSLYPQETQYF; cdr3_nt: TGTGCCAGCAGCTTATATCCCCAAGAGACCCAGTACTTC
d_call: .; clone_size: many; j_call: TRBJ1-4; v_call: TRBV5-1; cdr3_aa: CASSLKGEKNEKLFF; cdr3_nt: TGCGCCAGCAGCTTGAAGGGGGAGAAGAATGAAAAACTGTTTTTT
d_call: .; clone_size: .; j_call: TRBJ2-2; v_call: TRBV7-9; cdr3_aa: CASSKRAGELFF; cdr3_nt: TGTGCCAGCAGCAAAAGGGCCGGGGAGCTGTTTTTT
d_call: .; clone_size: few; j_call: TRBJ2-5; v_call: TRBV29-1; cdr3_aa: CSVLQTRARETQYF; cdr3_nt: TGCAGCGTTTTACAGACTAGAGCAAGGGAGACCCAGTACTTC
d_call: TRBD2; clone_size: few; j_call: TRBJ2-7; v_call: TRBV2; cdr3_aa: CASSECAGGTCAEQYF; cdr3_nt: TGTGCCAGCAGTGAATGCGCGGGGGGGACGTGCGCGGAGCAGTACTTC
d_call: TRBD2; clone_size: few; j_call: TRBJ2-1; v_call: TRBV27; cdr3_aa: CASSPLRTSGTSGRKVEQFF; cdr3_nt: TGTGCCAGCAGTCCACTGAGGACAAGCGGGACTAGCGGGAGAAAAGTTGAGCAGTTCTTC
d_call: .; clone_size: few; j_call: TRBJ2-3; v_call: TRBV11-2; cdr3_aa: CASSLGGYRQYF; cdr3_nt: TGTGCCAGCAGCTTAGGGGGGTACAGGCAGTATTTT
d_call: TRBD2; clone_size: .; j_call: TRBJ2-1; v_call: TRBV29-1; cdr3_aa: CSVRDGGEPHDEQFF; cdr3_nt: TGCAGCGTTAGGGACGGGGGGGAACCTCACGATGAGCAGTTCTTC
d_call: .; clone_size: few; j_call: TRBJ2-2; v_call: TRBV29-1; cdr3_aa: CSVSPGRSSGELFF; cdr3_nt: TGCAGCGTTTCCCCCGGGAGAAGCAGCGGGGAGCTGTTTTTT
d_call: .; clone_size: few; j_call: TRBJ2-3; v_call: TRBV7-2; cdr3_aa: CASSLGRAGLGRDTQYF; cdr3_nt: TGTGCCAGCAGCTTAGGTCGGGCAGGTTTAGGTAGAGATACGCAGTATTTT
d_call: TRBD1; clone_size: few; j_call: TRBJ2-7; v_call: TRBV27; cdr3_aa: CASSFKGAAYEQYF; cdr3_nt: TGTGCCAGCAGTTTTAAGGGGGCGGCCTACGAGCAGTACTTC
d_call: TRBD2; clone_size: few; j_call: TRBJ2-1; v_call: TRBV20-1; cdr3_aa: CSARDVTGLAGGLFPYNEQFF; cdr3_nt: TGCAGTGCTAGAGATGTCACAGGGCTAGCGGGAGGGCTGTTCCCCTACAATGAGCAGTTCTTC
d_call: TRBD1; clone_size: few; j_call: TRBJ1-1; v_call: TRBV15; cdr3_aa: CATEADRGQNTEAFF; cdr3_nt: TGTGCCACAGAGGCGGACAGGGGCCAGAACACTGAAGCTTTCTTT
d_call: TRBD1; clone_size: .; j_call: TRBJ2-7; v_call: TRBV5-1; cdr3_aa: CASSFAGGGGAYEQYF; cdr3_nt: TGCGCCAGCAGCTTTGCAGGGGGCGGTGGGGCCTACGAGCAGTACTTC
d_call: .; clone_size: .; j_call: TRBJ2-1; v_call: TRBV13; cdr3_aa: CASSPRYGPSLSNEQFF; cdr3_nt: TGTGCCAGCAGCCCTCGGTACGGGCCAAGCTTGTCAAATGAGCAGTTCTTC
d_call: .; clone_size: few; j_call: TRBJ2-5; v_call: TRBV12-3/TRBV12-4; cdr3_aa: CASSLLPGPQETQYF; cdr3_nt: TGTGCCAGCAGTCTCCTCCCGGGGCCTCAAGAGACCCAGTACTTC
d_call: .; clone_size: few; j_call: TRBJ2-1; v_call: TRBV5-1; cdr3_aa: CASSLEQGSEQFF; cdr3_nt: TGCGCCAGCAGCTTGGAACAGGGCAGTGAGCAGTTCTTC
d_call: TRBD2; clone_size: many; j_call: TRBJ2-1; v_call: TRBV4-3; cdr3_aa: CASSRDYPDNEQFF; cdr3_nt: TGCGCCAGCAGCCGGGACTACCCCGACAATGAGCAGTTCTTC
d_call: .; clone_size: many; j_call: TRBJ2-7; v_call: TRBV5-1; cdr3_aa: CASSLGPGVSYEQYF; cdr3_nt: TGCGCCAGCAGCTTGGGACCAGGTGTATCCTACGAGCAGTACTTC
d_call: .; clone_size: .; j_call: TRBJ2-7; v_call: TRBV10-3; cdr3_aa: CAIRGADGATYEQYF; cdr3_nt: TGTGCCATCAGGGGGGCGGATGGGGCAACCTACGAGCAGTACTTC
d_call: .; clone_size: few; j_call: TRBJ2-5; v_call: TRBV25-1; cdr3_aa: CASSVGGALRETQYF; cdr3_nt: TGTGCCAGCAGTGTTGGAGGGGCGCTGAGGGAGACCCAGTACTTC
d_call: .; clone_size: few; j_call: TRBJ2-7; v_call: TRBV7-6; cdr3_aa: CASSLRQDFHEQYF; cdr3_nt: TGTGCCAGCAGCCTCCGACAGGATTTCCACGAGCAGTACTTC
d_call: .; clone_size: .; j_call: TRBJ2-7; v_call: TRBV7-9; cdr3_aa: CASSRIIYEQYF; cdr3_nt: TGTGCCAGCAGCCGAATAATCTACGAGCAGTACTTC
d_call: .; clone_size: many; j_call: TRBJ1-1; v_call: TRBV5-1; cdr3_aa: CASRTEVNTEAFF; cdr3_nt: TGCGCCAGCAGGACGGAGGTGAACACTGAAGCTTTCTTT
d_call: .; clone_size: few; j_call: TRBJ1-1; v_call: TRBV12-3/TRBV12-4; cdr3_aa: CASSLALTPRRTEAFF; cdr3_nt: TGTGCCAGCAGTTTAGCGCTAACCCCTAGAAGGACTGAAGCTTTCTTT
d_call: .; clone_size: .; j_call: TRBJ2-7; v_call: TRBV28; cdr3_aa: CASTTPSIYEQYF; cdr3_nt: TGTGCCAGCACCACGCCTAGTATCTACGAGCAGTACTTC
d_call: .; clone_size: .; j_call: TRBJ2-7; v_call: TRBV23-1; cdr3_aa: CASSTRGPFRDEQYF; cdr3_nt: TGCGCCAGCAGTACCCGGGGACCGTTTAGGGACGAGCAGTACTTC
d_call: TRBD1; clone_size: .; j_call: TRBJ2-2; v_call: TRBV7-7; cdr3_aa: CASSLASGGAPGELFF; cdr3_nt: TGTGCCAGCAGCTTAGCGTCAGGGGGCGCCCCCGGGGAGCTGTTTTTT
d_call: TRBD2; clone_size: few; j_call: TRBJ2-2; v_call: TRBV5-6; cdr3_aa: CASSYPLAGENTGELFF; cdr3_nt: TGTGCCAGCAGCTACCCTTTAGCGGGAGAGAACACCGGGGAGCTGTTTTTT
d_call: .; clone_size: once; j_call: TRBJ2-5; v_call: TRBV18; cdr3_aa: CASSGQPSAQETQYF; cdr3_nt: TGTGCCAGCTCCGGACAGCCCTCGGCACAAGAGACCCAGTACTTC
d_call: TRBD2; clone_size: .; j_call: TRBJ2-2; v_call: TRBV10-1; cdr3_aa: CASSLRGLAGNTGELFF; cdr3_nt: TGCGCCAGCAGTCTCCGGGGGCTAGCGGGGAACACCGGGGAGCTGTTTTTT